The 14 T cell receptor beta chains below all came from one sample that was sequenced in a study of vaccination and CD4 T cells after COVID-19. Treatment specified: roughly ten-day PBMC culture with coronavirus spike peptide pools or control peptides (ViraFEST assay). Scientists ran DNA taken from cultured CD4+ T cells through the Oncomine TCR Beta short-read assay for sequencing. Each CDR3 protein gets one entry after TCRdb re-called the PCR reads with MiXCR. Of fewer than 20,000 distinct CDR3 sequences in the sample, more than 45% were seen once. These receptors have no identified antigens. Sequenced material: CD4+ T cells from blood, cultured in vitro. The source of these receptors is a human donor who had recovered from COVID-19.

V and J are TRBV6-1 and TRBJ1-2, with unresolved D. Germline V gene data show CDR1 as MNHNS and CDR2 as SASEGT. V lost 7 bases, J lost 3 bases, and 6 bases lay in between. This CDR3 contains 11 residues. The CDR3 here is CASKDYYGYTF. The CDR3 nucleotides read TGTGCCAGCAAAGATTACTATGGCTACACCTTC.

The chain recombines TRBV12-3 or TRBV12-4 with TRBJ2-2, with a weak D call TRBD2 (6 bases). The length of the CDR3 is 15 residues. Trimming stripped 2 bases from V and 6 bases from J, with 13 bases between. Written as DNA, the CDR3 is TGTGCCAGCAGTTTATCCGGGAGCGCCCCCGGGGAGCTGTTTTTT. Protein sequence: CASSLSGSAPGELFF.

The chain joins TRBV7-9 to TRBJ2-3; possible D gene TRBD2, 6 bases. Germline loops: CDR1 SEHNR, CDR2 FQNEAQ (reference sequence). V lost 8 bases, J lost 0 bases, and 9 bases lay in between. The CDR3 is 13 amino acids. In DNA, the CDR3 is TGTGCCAGCCGGGAGCTAAGCACAGATACGCAGTATTTT. Protein product: CASRELSTDTQYF.

The rearrangement links TRBV7-2 to TRBJ1-1, with no clear D. The germline V and J ends were trimmed by 2 bases and 7 bases, with 17 bases remaining between them. CDR3 length equals 15 residues. The V gene's germline CDR1 is SGHTA and CDR2 FQGNSA. The CDR3 DNA sequence: TGTGCCAGCAGCTTACGCGTCACAGCCCCCGGTGAAGCTTTCTTT. Protein: CASSLRVTAPGEAFF. Based on the CDR3 plus reference TRBV7-2 and TRBJ1-1, the full variable domain is GAGVSQSPSNKVTEKGKDVELRCDPISGHTALYWYRQSLGQGLEFLIYFQGNSAPDKSGLPSDRFSAERTGGSVSTLTIQRTQQEDSAVYLCASSLRVTAPGEAFFGQGTRLTVV.

This clonotype appeared a few times. This chain uses TRBV5-5 with TRBJ2-5; D might be TRBD1 (6 bases). V was trimmed by 4 bases and J by 5 bases, leaving 15 bases between them. CDR1 is SGHKS and CDR2 is YYEKEE in the germline V gene (reference sequence). The CDR3 consists of 14 residues. DNA for the CDR3: TGTGCCAGCAGCAAAACAGGGACGGTGGAGACCCAGTACTTC. Residues: CASSKTGTVETQYF.

The chain employs TRBV6-2 or TRBV6-3 and TRBJ1-1, with D possibly matching TRBD1 (6 bases). From germline, CDR1 is MNHEY and CDR2 SVGEGT. The CDR3 runs to 12 residues. The V end lost 0 bases, the J end lost 8 bases, and 7 bases lay between the germline ends. The CDR3 DNA follows: TGTGCCAGCAGTTACTCACAGGGAGAAGCTTTCTTT. Translating gives CASSYSQGEAFF.

The V and J genes are TRBV6-1 and TRBJ1-1, with 11 nucleotides matching TRBD1. The J segment lost 4 bases and the V segment lost 6 bases, leaving 13 bases of the junction unmatched. Germline V CDR1 and CDR2: MNHNS, SASEGT. This CDR3 comprises 17 residues. The CDR3 region has the DNA TGTGCCAGCAGCCCTAAGGGACAGGGGGTTGGGAGCACTGAAGCTTTCTTT. This sequence encodes CASSPKGQGVGSTEAFF.

This chain connects TRBV21-1 to TRBJ1-5; TRBD1 is taken as the D call from the table, unchecked against the DNA. TRBV21-1 is classified as a pseudogene. The CDR3 runs to 16 residues. The CDR3 is CASSNPGTGLDQPQHF. As DNA, the CDR3 is TGTGCCAGCAGCAACCCCGGGACAGGGCTCGATCAGCCCCAGCATTTT.

V is TRBV7-9 and J is TRBJ1-2; D ambiguous. Trimming removed 5 bases from V and 3 bases from J, with 16 bases in between. CDR1 SEHNR and CDR2 FQNEAQ come from the germline V gene (reference sequence). CDR3 length equals 15 residues. The CDR3 protein is CASSVRGGLHYGYTF. In DNA form, the CDR3 reads TGTGCCAGCAGCGTACGTGGAGGACTACACTATGGCTACACCTTC.

This clonotype turned up a few times. The chain employs TRBV20-1 and TRBJ1-1, with D perhaps matching TRBD1 (5 bases). Trimming took off 5 bases at V and 6 bases at J, with 13 bases between the two ends. This CDR3 has 12 amino acids. Germline V lookup: CDR1 DFQATT, CDR2 SNEGSKA (reference sequence). CDR3 region: CSAGTGVPEAFF. CDR3 sequence (DNA): TGCAGTGCTGGTACAGGAGTTCCTGAAGCTTTCTTT.

The V and J genes are TRBV2 and TRBJ1-3, with 7 bases lining up with TRBD1. CDR3 length equals 15 residues. V lost 7 bases, J lost 0 bases, and 6 bases stayed unmatched. Per germline, CDR1 SNHLY and CDR2 FYNNEI. The CDR3 is CASMRGTDSGNTIYF. The CDR3 DNA follows: TGTGCCAGCATGAGGGGGACAGACTCTGGAAACACCATATATTTT.

The gene calls are TRBV11-3 and TRBJ2-5; 12 positions agree with TRBD2. The CDR3 has 16 amino acids. J gave up 5 bases and V 5 bases, and 9 bases lay outside the gene matches. Germline V CDR1 and CDR2: SGHNT, YENEEA. The CDR3 is CASSKRLAGVGETQYF. CDR3 nucleotides: TGTGCCAGCAGCAAACGACTAGCGGGAGTGGGTGAGACCCAGTACTTC. The full variable domain, its missing parts supplied by reference TRBV11-3 and TRBJ2-5, is EAGVVQSPRYKIIEKKQPVAFWCNPISGHNTLYWYLQNLGQGPELLIRYENEEAVDDSQLPKDRFSAERLKGVDSTLKIQPAELGDSAVYLCASSKRLAGVGETQYFGPGTRLLVL.

The V gene is TRBV21-1, the J gene TRBJ2-1; the table calls TRBD1, which could not be checked here. TRBV21-1 is a recognized pseudogene. The CDR3 sequence is 17 residues long. The CDR3 DNA sequence: TGTGCCAGCAGCAAAGATAGGGGACAGGGGGCAGACAATGAGCAGTTCTTC. Amino acid sequence: CASSKDRGQGADNEQFF.

There are a few counts of this clonotype. The chain's CDR3 is CASSTSAGKTQYF. The CDR3 nucleotides read TGTGCCAGCAGTACCTCGGCCGGGAAGACCCAGTACTTC. The chain combines TRBV2 with TRBJ2-5, with D perhaps matching TRBD2 (5 bases). Trimming stripped 5 bases from V and 6 bases from J, with 13 bases between. In germline, CDR1 is SNHLY, CDR2 FYNNEI. The CDR3 is 13 amino acids.